This entry describes one T cell receptor (beta chain). Its antigen is not known. The data were obtained in a study of shared clonotypes between healthy human individuals. Study overall: Plates per donor: three CD4 naive, three CD4 memory, two CD8 naive, one CD8 memory.

Using immunoSEQ multiplex PCR, the repertoire was profiled, and TCRdb retains in-frame clones only, with some absent. Among millions of clones, about 95% were seen once, and the ten largest hold 1% to 1.3%. Study-level results: What naive subsets generally showed was a larger estimated richness than memory subsets showed.

Naive CD8 cells comprised CD45RO-negative, CCR7-positively selected cells, excluding terminally differentiated effector memory CD45RA+ cells. The CDR3 sequence is 15 residues long. Deletions cut 5 bases from V and 2 bases from J, with 16 bases between. The germline CDR1 and CDR2 sequences are SEHNR and FQNEAQ (reference sequence). The chain employs TRBV7-9 and TRBJ2-7; D gene unclear. The sequence was collected from a man aged 18 to 30 in good health. The sample was naive CD8+ T cells sorted from blood. CDR3 sequence: CASSASTYPTYEQYF. In DNA, the CDR3 is TGTGCCAGCAGCGCCTCGACATACCCCACCTACGAGCAGTACTTC. Combining the CDR3 with reference TRBV7-9 and TRBJ2-7 gives the whole variable domain DTGVSQNPRHKITKRGQNVTFRCDPISEHNRLYWYRQTLGQGPEFLTYFQNEAQLEKSRLLSDRFSAERPKGSFSTLEIQRTEQGDSAMYLCASSASTYPTYEQYFGPGTRLTVT.